The rows below give T cell receptor beta chains drawn from one sample of a study of type 1 regulatory T cells. Using its own MiXCR run on the reads, TCRdb lists one record per CDR3 protein. The data show more than 60,000 distinct CDR3 sequences, around 49% seen once. These TCRs are of unknown antigen specificity. Sequences were obtained from cultured non-Tr1 T cells, either the whole culture or a sorted T cell fraction (not recorded which). The receptors stem from a human donor in good health. Both conserved end residues are part of each CDR3. The order of the fields is clone size, D gene, V gene, J gene, CDR3 protein, CDR3 DNA. A D gene is named only where the DNA matches it firmly. Clone size is shown for a subset of rows, as once, few, many or a class of expanded clone.

>NA|NA|TRBV2|TRBJ2-1
CASLEGSREQFF
TGTGCCAGCCTAGAGGGGTCCCGTGAGCAGTTCTTC
>once|NA|TRBV6-2/TRBV6-3|TRBJ2-3
CASSPHLTPDTQYF
TGTGCCAGCAGTCCCCACCTGACGCCCGACACGCAGTATTTT
>NA|NA|TRBV28|TRBJ2-7
CASSTTGQSSYEQYF
TGTGCCAGCAGTACGACCGGACAGAGCTCCTACGAGCAGTACTTC
>NA|NA|TRBV28|TRBJ1-2
CASSFQQGVNGYTF
TGTGCCAGCAGTTTCCAGCAGGGAGTAAATGGCTACACCTTC
>few|NA|TRBV11-1|TRBJ2-3
CASSLMASTDTQYF
TGTGCCAGCAGCTTAATGGCCAGCACAGATACGCAGTATTTT
>many|TRBD1|TRBV7-3|TRBJ2-7
CASSYDRGYEQYF
TGTGCCAGCAGCTATGACAGGGGGTACGAGCAGTACTTC
>NA|NA|TRBV6-5|TRBJ2-7
CASSYRQGLYEQYF
TGTGCCAGCAGTTACAGGCAGGGACTCTACGAGCAGTACTTC
>NA|NA|TRBV7-9|TRBJ2-7
CASSLVGSSYEQYF
TGTGCCAGCAGCTTAGTGGGGAGTTCCTACGAGCAGTACTTC
>NA|NA|TRBV6-1|TRBJ2-7
CASSGRDGYEQYF
TGTGCCAGCAGTGGACGGGACGGCTACGAGCAGTACTTC
>NA|TRBD2|TRBV20-1|TRBJ2-1
CSVRKGRGAYNEQFF
TGCAGTGTAAGAAAGGGGCGGGGGGCGTACAATGAGCAGTTCTTC
>few|NA|TRBV9|TRBJ2-3
CASSVSVPQTDTQYF
TGTGCCAGCAGCGTATCGGTTCCACAGACAGATACGCAGTATTTT
>few|NA|TRBV29-1|TRBJ2-2
CSVEGGAGELFF
TGCAGCGTTGAAGGGGGTGCCGGGGAGCTGTTTTTT
>NA|TRBD1|TRBV12-3/TRBV12-4|TRBJ1-6
CASSTGTGGISPLHF
TGTGCCAGCAGTACCGGGACAGGGGGAATTTCACCCCTCCACTTT
>few|NA|TRBV7-7|TRBJ2-3
CASSAQSTDTQYF
TGTGCCAGCAGCGCCCAATCGACAGATACGCAGTATTTT
>few|NA|TRBV12-3/TRBV12-4|TRBJ2-7
CASSLGGGQRLQYEQYF
TGTGCCAGCAGTTTAGGTGGAGGACAGAGACTCCAATACGAGCAGTACTTC
>few|NA|TRBV7-9|TRBJ2-3
CASSLGNGYTDTQYF
TGTGCCAGCAGCTTAGGTAACGGGTACACAGATACGCAGTATTTT
>NA|TRBD1|TRBV11-2|TRBJ1-3
CASSQGLGQGISGNTIYF
TGTGCCAGCAGCCAGGGCCTCGGACAGGGGATCTCTGGAAACACCATATATTTT
>NA|TRBD2|TRBV5-1|TRBJ2-5
CASSSGLAGGQETQYF
TGCGCCAGCAGCTCCGGACTAGCGGGGGGCCAAGAGACCCAGTACTTC
>few|TRBD1|TRBV20-1|TRBJ1-3
CSATGTGTGNTIYF
TGCAGTGCTACAGGGACAGGGACTGGAAACACCATATATTTT
>NA|NA|TRBV7-7|TRBJ2-5
CASSRGAEETQYF
TGTGCCAGCAGCCGGGGGGCCGAGGAGACCCAGTACTTC
>NA|NA|TRBV27|TRBJ1-2
CASSSGLGGYTF
TGTGCCAGCAGTTCAGGGCTGGGTGGCTACACCTTC
>NA|NA|TRBV7-2|TRBJ2-7
CASNVYGGGGEQYF
TGTGCCAGCAACGTATATGGAGGGGGCGGCGAGCAGTACTTC
>NA|TRBD2|TRBV12-3/TRBV12-4|TRBJ2-1
CASSRGLVANSRNEQFF
TGTGCCAGCAGTAGAGGACTAGTTGCCAATAGTAGAAATGAGCAGTTCTTC
>few|TRBD1|TRBV5-1|TRBJ1-6
CASRTGQGDSPLHF
TGCGCCAGCAGGACAGGACAGGGAGATTCACCCCTCCACTTT
>NA|NA|TRBV7-2|TRBJ1-2
CASSLDAGGTNYGYTF
TGTGCCAGCAGCTTAGACGCTGGGGGTACTAACTATGGCTACACCTTC
>NA|TRBD1|TRBV12-3/TRBV12-4|TRBJ2-7
CASSYGQGKYF
TGTGCCAGCAGTTACGGACAGGGGAAGTACTTC
>few|TRBD1|TRBV7-2|TRBJ1-1
CASSSRGRGTEAFF
TGTGCCAGCAGCTCCAGGGGGCGCGGCACTGAAGCTTTCTTT
>NA|NA|TRBV19|TRBJ2-2
CASSRGEDTGELFF
TGTGCCAGTAGTCGCGGGGAAGACACCGGGGAGCTGTTTTTT
>once|NA|TRBV20-1|TRBJ2-7
CSARWGGGPPEQYF
TGCAGTGCTAGATGGGGCGGAGGCCCCCCCGAGCAGTACTTC
>NA|NA|TRBV7-9|TRBJ1-4
CASRGGRGGSNEKLFF
TGTGCCAGCAGGGGAGGTCGGGGGGGCTCTAATGAAAAACTGTTTTTT
>NA|NA|TRBV11-2|TRBJ2-2
CASSLGPQNTGELSF
TGTGCCAGCAGCCTCGGGCCGCAGAACACCGGGGAGCTGTCTTTT
>NA|NA|TRBV4-2|TRBJ2-2
CASSQAASGSTANTGELFF
TGTGCCAGCAGCCAAGCGGCATCTGGGTCAACGGCGAACACCGGGGAGCTGTTTTTT
>NA|TRBD2|TRBV27|TRBJ2-7
CASSSTGLAGGLSF
TGTGCCAGCAGCTCCACAGGACTAGCGGGGGGCCTATCATTC
>NA|TRBD1|TRBV25-1|TRBJ1-1
CASSHRGQLGEAFF
TGTGCCAGCAGCCACAGGGGGCAACTGGGTGAAGCTTTCTTT
>NA|TRBD2|TRBV5-1|TRBJ2-1
CASSFGSGGSVDEQFF
TGCGCCAGCAGCTTTGGTAGCGGGGGATCCGTCGATGAGCAGTTCTTC
>NA|NA|TRBV7-2|TRBJ2-3
CASSLVEASTDTQYF
TGTGCCAGCAGCTTAGTTGAAGCGAGCACAGATACGCAGTATTTT
>NA|NA|TRBV7-8|TRBJ1-1
CASSLIHGTEAFF
TGTGCCAGCAGCTTAATACATGGCACTGAAGCTTTCTTT
>few|NA|TRBV7-2|TRBJ2-3
CASSFTGMADTQYF
TGTGCCAGCAGCTTCACAGGGATGGCAGATACGCAGTATTTT
>NA|NA|TRBV27|TRBJ1-5
CASRVAGAWNQPQHF
TGTGCCAGCAGGGTGGCAGGGGCTTGGAATCAGCCCCAGCATTTT
>NA|TRBD1|TRBV20-1|TRBJ1-5
CSALRRTGGSVVSNQPQHF
TGCAGTGCTTTACGGCGGACAGGGGGCTCGGTAGTAAGCAATCAGCCCCAGCATTTT
>few|TRBD2|TRBV5-1|TRBJ2-3
CASRTLAGRIDTQYF
TGCGCCAGCAGGACCCTAGCGGGGCGTATAGATACGCAGTATTTT
>NA|TRBD1|TRBV11-3|TRBJ1-1
CANSPGTGRNTEAFF
TGTGCCAACAGTCCCGGGACAGGGCGGAACACTGAAGCTTTCTTT
>NA|TRBD2|TRBV5-1|TRBJ2-1
CASSLGASGGGEQFF
TGCGCCAGCAGCTTAGGGGCTAGCGGGGGTGGTGAGCAGTTCTTC
>NA|NA|TRBV19|TRBJ2-7
CASSPRGGSYEQYF
TGTGCCAGTAGTCCCCGAGGGGGGTCCTACGAGCAGTACTTC
>NA|TRBD1|TRBV20-1|TRBJ1-2
CSASGTGQTNYGYTF
TGCAGTGCATCCGGGACAGGCCAAACTAACTATGGCTACACCTTC
>NA|TRBD2|TRBV4-1|TRBJ2-3
CASSSPAGGRRTDTQYF
TGCGCCAGCAGCTCGCCGGCGGGGGGGCGGAGAACAGATACGCAGTATTTT
>once|TRBD1|TRBV12-5|TRBJ2-2
CASGLDPGTARGELFF
TGTGCTAGTGGTTTGGACCCCGGGACAGCCCGCGGGGAGCTGTTTTTT
>NA|TRBD1|TRBV6-6|TRBJ1-1
CASSSLQGVSEAFF
TGTGCCAGCAGTTCCCTACAGGGGGTTTCTGAAGCTTTCTTT
>NA|NA|TRBV29-1|TRBJ2-1
CSGGVGGHLQFF
TGCAGCGGTGGGGTAGGGGGGCACCTGCAGTTCTTC
>NA|TRBD2|TRBV7-2|TRBJ2-3
CASSSSGGAPNTQYF
TGTGCCAGCAGCTCTAGCGGGGGGGCCCCAAATACGCAGTATTTT
>NA|TRBD2|TRBV11-2|TRBJ2-3
CASSFGIAGVTADTQYF
TGTGCCAGCAGCTTCGGAATAGCGGGGGTCACGGCAGATACGCAGTATTTT
>few|TRBD1|TRBV5-1|TRBJ1-6
CASSTTGGASPLHF
TGCGCCAGCAGCACGACAGGGGGCGCTTCACCCCTCCACTTT
>few|NA|TRBV6-6|TRBJ1-5
CASSYSPRREPQHF
TGTGCCAGCAGTTACTCACCCCGACGGGAGCCCCAGCATTTT